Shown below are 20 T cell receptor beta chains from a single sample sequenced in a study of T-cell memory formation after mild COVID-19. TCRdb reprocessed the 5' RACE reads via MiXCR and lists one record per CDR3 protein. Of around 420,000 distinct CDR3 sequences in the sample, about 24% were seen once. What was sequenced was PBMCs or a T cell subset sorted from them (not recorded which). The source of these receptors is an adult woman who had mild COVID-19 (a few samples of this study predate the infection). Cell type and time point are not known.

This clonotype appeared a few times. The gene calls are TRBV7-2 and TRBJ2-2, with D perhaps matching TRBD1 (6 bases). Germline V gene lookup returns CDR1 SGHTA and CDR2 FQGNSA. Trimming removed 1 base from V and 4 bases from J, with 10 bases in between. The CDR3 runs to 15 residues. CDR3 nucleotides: TGTGCCAGCAGCTTAGGGGGGCCGGGCACCGGGGAGCTGTTTTTT. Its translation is CASSLGGPGTGELFF.

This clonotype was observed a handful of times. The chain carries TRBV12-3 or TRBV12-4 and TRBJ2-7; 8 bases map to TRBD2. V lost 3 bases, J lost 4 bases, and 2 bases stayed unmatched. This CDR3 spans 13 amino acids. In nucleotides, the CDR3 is TGTGCCAGCAGTTTTGCGGGGGGTTACGAGCAGTACTTC. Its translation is CASSFAGGYEQYF.

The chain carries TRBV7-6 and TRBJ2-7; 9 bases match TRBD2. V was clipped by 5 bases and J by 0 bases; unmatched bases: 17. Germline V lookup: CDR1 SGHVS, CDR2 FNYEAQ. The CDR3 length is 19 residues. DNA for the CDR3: TGTGCCAGCAGCCCGTACAGCGGGGGGTTCACATTATACTCCTACGAGCAGTACTTC. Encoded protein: CASSPYSGGFTLYSYEQYF.

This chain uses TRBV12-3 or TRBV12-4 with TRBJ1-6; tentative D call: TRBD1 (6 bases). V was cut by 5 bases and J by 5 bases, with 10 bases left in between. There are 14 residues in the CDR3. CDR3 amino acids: CASSPRGDNSPLHF. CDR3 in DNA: TGTGCCAGCAGTCCGAGGGGGGATAATTCACCCCTCCACTTT.

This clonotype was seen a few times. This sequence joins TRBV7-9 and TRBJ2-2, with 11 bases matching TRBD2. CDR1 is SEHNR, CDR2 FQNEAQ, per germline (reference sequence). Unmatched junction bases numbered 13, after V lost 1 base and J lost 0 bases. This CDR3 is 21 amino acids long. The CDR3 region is CASSLVPSLSGGATNTGELFF. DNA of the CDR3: TGTGCCAGCAGCTTAGTTCCAAGCCTTAGCGGGGGGGCGACGAACACCGGGGAGCTGTTTTTT.

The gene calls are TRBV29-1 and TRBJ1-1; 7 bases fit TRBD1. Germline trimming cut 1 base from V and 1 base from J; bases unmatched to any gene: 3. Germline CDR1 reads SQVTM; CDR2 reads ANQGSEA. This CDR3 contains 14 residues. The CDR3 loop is CSVEGGQKNTEAFF. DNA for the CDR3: TGCAGCGTTGAAGGGGGACAGAAGAACACTGAAGCTTTCTTT.

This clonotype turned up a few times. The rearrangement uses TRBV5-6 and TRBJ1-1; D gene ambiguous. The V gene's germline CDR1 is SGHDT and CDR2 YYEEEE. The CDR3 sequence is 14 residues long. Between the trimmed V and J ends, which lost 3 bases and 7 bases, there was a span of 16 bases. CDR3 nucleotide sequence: TGTGCCAGCAGCTCGATCACGGGCTCCGTTGAAGCTTTCTTT. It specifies CASSSITGSVEAFF.

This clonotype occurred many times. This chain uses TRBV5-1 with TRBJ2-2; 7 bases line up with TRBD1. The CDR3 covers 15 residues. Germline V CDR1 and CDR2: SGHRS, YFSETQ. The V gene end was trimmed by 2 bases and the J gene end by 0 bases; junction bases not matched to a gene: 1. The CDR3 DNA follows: TGCGCCAGCAGCTTCGGGACAGCGAACACCGGGGAGCTGTTTTTT. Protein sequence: CASSFGTANTGELFF.

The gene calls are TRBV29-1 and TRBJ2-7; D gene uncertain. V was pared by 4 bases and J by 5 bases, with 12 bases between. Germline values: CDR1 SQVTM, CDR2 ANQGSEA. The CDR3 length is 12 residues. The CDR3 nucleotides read TGCAGCGTTGGGGGTCAGAATGACGAGCAGTACTTC. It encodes CSVGGQNDEQYF.

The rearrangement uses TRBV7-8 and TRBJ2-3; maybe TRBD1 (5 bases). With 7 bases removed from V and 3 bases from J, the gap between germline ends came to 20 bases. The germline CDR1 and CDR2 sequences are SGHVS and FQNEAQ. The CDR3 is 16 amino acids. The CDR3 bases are TGTGCCAGCACCTTGTCCAGGGTGGCGCGGACAGATACGCAGTATTTT. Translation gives CASTLSRVARTDTQYF.

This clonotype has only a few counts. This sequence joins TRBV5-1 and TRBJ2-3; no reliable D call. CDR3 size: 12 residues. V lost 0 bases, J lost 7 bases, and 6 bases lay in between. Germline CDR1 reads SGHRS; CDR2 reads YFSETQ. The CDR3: CASSLEAYTQYF. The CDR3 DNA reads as TGCGCCAGCAGCTTGGAGGCGTATACGCAGTATTTT.

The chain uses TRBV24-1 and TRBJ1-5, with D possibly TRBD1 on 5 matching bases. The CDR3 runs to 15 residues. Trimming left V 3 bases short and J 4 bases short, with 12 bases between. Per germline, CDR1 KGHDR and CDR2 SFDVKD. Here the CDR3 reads CATSDTTGGNQPQHF. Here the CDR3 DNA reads TGTGCCACCAGTGATACCACGGGGGGGAATCAGCCCCAGCATTTT.

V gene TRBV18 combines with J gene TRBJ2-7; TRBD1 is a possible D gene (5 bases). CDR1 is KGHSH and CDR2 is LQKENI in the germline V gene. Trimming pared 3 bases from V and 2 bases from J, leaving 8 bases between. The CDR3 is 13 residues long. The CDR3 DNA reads TGTGCCAGCTCACCGGACACCCCCTACGAGCAGTACTTC. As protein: CASSPDTPYEQYF.

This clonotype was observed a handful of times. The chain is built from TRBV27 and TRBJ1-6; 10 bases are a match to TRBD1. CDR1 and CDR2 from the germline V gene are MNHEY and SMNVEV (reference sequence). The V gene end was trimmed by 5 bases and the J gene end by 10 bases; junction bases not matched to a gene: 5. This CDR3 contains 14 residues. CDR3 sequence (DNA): TGTGCCAGCAGTCTGGGACAGGGGAGCTCACCCCTCCACTTT. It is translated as CASSLGQGSSPLHF.

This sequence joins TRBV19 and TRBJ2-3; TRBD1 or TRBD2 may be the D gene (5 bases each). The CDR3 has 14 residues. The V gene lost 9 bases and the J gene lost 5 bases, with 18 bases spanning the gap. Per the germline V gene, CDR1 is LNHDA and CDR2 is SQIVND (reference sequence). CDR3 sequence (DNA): TGTGCCAGCACTCCCGGGACCTCCAGAGATACGCAGTATTTT. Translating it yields CASTPGTSRDTQYF.

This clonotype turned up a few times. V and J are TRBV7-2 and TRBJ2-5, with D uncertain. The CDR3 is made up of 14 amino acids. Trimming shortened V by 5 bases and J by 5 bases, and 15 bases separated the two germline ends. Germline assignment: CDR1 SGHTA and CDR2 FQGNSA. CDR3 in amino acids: CASSQSGLRETQYF. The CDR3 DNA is TGTGCCAGCAGCCAGTCGGGCCTAAGGGAGACCCAGTACTTC.

CDR3 DNA: TGTGCCAGCACTCCCATGGGGACAGTCGACTCCTACGAGCAGTACTTC. The encoded protein is CASTPMGTVDSYEQYF. The gene calls are TRBV12-3 or TRBV12-4 and TRBJ2-7; TRBD1 matches at 7 bases. The CDR3 has 16 amino acids. Losses at the gene ends were 7 bases for V and 0 bases for J; bases not matched to a gene: 12.

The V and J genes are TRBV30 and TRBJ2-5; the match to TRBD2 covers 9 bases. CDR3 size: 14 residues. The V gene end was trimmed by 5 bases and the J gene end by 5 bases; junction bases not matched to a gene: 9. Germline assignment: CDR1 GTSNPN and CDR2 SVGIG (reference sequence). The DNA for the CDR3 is TGTGCCTGGTCCCAGGGACTAGCTGGTGAGACCCAGTACTTC. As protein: CAWSQGLAGETQYF. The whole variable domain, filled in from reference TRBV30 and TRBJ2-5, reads SQTIHQWPATLVQPVGSPLSLECTVEGTSNPNLYWYRQAAGRGLQLLFYSVGIGQISSEVPQNLSASRPQDRQFILSSKKLLLSDSGFYLCAWSQGLAGETQYFGPGTRLLVL.

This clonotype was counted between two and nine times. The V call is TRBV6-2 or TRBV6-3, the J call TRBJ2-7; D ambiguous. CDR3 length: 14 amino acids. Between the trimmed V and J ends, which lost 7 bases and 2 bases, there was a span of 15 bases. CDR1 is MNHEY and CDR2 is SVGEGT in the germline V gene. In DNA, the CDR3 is TGTGCCAGCAACCAACCACCGAAAACCTACGAGCAGTACTTC. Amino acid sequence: CASNQPPKTYEQYF.

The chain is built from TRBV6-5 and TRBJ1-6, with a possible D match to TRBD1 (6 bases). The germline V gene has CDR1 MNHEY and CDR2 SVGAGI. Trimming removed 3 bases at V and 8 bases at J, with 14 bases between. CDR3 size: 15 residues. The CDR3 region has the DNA TGTGCCAGCAGTTATACCGGACAGCCGGATTCACCCCTCCACTTT. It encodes CASSYTGQPDSPLHF.